This entry lists 2 T cell receptor beta chains sequenced from one sample in a study of tumor and adjacent non-tumor tissue in lung cancer (dated by TCRdb to the late 2010s). The library was generated by multiplex PCR. For sequencing, an Illumina HiSeq 2500 was employed. TCRbeta libraries were built by three rounds of nested PCR using primers (Table S4), following protocols modified from ARM-PCR. TCRdb cleaned the public reads at Q25 with fastp, built clones with MiXCR and kept in-frame beta chains. Identical CDR3 proteins give one entry, which carries the most common genes and DNA. The sample table holds some 80,000 distinct CDR3 sequences, of which 75% to 85% were seen once. Clones ranked in the top ten supply about a fifth of the sample. RNA was isolated from bulk, unsorted tissue, and RNA quality was assessed with a NanoDrop ND-1000 and an Agilent 2100. The normal lung samples consisted of distant non-tumor tissue collected more than 3 cm from the tumor edge.

Specimen: distant non-tumor lung tissue. All receptors come from a woman between 50 and 59 years old with non-small cell lung cancer.

This clonotype has a single count. One junction end disagrees with the germline gene, perhaps due to a read error. The chain couples TRBV4-2 to TRBJ2-7, with unresolved D. The germline V gene has CDR1 LGHNA and CDR2 YNFKEQ. This CDR3 contains 13 residues. In DNA form, the CDR3 reads TGTGCCTGCAGTACAGTGGGCTCCTACGAGCAGTACTTC. Protein: CACSTVGSYEQYF.

CDR3 amino acids: CSAILTGPTGKQYF. The CDR3 DNA reads TGCAGTGCCATACTGACAGGGCCCACAGGTAAGCAGTATTTT. This sequence joins TRBV29-1 and TRBJ2-3; 7 bases agree with TRBD1. The germline V gene has CDR1 SQVTM and CDR2 ANQGSEA. The CDR3 totals 14 residues.